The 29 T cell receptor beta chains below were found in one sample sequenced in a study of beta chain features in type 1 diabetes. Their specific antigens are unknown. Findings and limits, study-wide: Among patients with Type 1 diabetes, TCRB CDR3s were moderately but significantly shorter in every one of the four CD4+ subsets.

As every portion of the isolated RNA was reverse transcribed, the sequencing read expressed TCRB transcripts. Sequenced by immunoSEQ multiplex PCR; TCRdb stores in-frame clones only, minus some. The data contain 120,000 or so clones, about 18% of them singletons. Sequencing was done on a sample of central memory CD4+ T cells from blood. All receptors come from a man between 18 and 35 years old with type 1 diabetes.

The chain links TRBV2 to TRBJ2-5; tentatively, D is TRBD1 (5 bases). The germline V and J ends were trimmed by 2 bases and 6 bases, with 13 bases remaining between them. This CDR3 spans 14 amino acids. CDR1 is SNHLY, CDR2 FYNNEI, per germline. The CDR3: CASSEMSGKKTQYF. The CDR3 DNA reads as TGTGCCAGCAGTGAAATGTCAGGGAAGAAGACCCAGTACTTC.

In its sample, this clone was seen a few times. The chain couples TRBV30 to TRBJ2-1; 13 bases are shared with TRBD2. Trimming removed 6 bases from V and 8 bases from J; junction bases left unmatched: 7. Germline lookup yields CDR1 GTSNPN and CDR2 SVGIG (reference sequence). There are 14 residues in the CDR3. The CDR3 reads CACLTSGRVYEQFF. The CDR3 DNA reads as TGTGCCTGTCTAACTAGCGGGAGGGTGTATGAGCAGTTCTTC.

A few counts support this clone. The CDR3 DNA sequence: TGTGCCAGCAGCTTGACAGGGGCTACAAATGAGCAGTTCTTC. Amino acids: CASSLTGATNEQFF. The V gene is TRBV7-9, the J gene TRBJ2-1; 8 bases agree with TRBD1. The germline V gene encodes CDR1 SEHNR and CDR2 FQNEAQ (reference sequence). This CDR3 has 14 residues. The V segment lost 3 bases and the J segment 7 bases; nucleotides outside the gene matches: 5.

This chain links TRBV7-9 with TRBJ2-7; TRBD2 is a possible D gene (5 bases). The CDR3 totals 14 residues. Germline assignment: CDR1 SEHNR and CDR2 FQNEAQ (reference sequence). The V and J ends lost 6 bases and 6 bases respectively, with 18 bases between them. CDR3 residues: CASSSSGFGPEQYF. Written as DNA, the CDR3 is TGTGCCAGCAGTTCCTCGGGGTTTGGACCCGAGCAGTACTTC.

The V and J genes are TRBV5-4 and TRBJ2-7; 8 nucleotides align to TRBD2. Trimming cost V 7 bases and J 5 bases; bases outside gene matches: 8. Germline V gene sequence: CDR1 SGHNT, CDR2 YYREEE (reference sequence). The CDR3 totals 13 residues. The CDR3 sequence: CASGRSGSDEQYF. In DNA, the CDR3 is TGTGCCAGCGGAAGGAGCGGGAGCGACGAGCAGTACTTC.

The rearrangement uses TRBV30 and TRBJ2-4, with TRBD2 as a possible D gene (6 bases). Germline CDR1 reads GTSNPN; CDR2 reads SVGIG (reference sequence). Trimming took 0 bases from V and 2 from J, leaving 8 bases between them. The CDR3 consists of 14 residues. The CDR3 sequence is CAWSVGGSKNIQYF. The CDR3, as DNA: TGTGCCTGGAGTGTAGGAGGGTCCAAAAACATTCAGTACTTC.

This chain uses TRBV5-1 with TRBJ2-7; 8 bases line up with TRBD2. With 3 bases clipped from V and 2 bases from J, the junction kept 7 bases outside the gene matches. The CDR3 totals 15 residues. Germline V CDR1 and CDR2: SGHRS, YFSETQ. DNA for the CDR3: TGCGCCAGCAGCTCCTTAGCGGGATCCGCCTACGAGCAGTACTTC. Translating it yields CASSSLAGSAYEQYF.

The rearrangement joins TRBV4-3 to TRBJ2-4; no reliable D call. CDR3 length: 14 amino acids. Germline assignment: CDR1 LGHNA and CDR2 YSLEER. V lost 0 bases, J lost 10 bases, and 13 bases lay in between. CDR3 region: CASSQEPIKKIQYF. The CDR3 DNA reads TGCGCCAGCAGCCAAGAGCCGATAAAGAAGATTCAGTACTTC.

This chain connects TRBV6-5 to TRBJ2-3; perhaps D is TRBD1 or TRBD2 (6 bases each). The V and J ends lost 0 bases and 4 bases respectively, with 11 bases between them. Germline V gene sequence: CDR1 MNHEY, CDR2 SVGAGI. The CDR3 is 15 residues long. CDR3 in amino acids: CASSYSPGAPDTQYF. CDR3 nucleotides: TGTGCCAGCAGTTACTCACCGGGGGCGCCAGATACGCAGTATTTT.

The CDR3, as DNA: TGTGCCAGCACCCGGACAGGGGGTTTTGACTATGGCTACACCTTC. Translating gives CASTRTGGFDYGYTF. The chain combines TRBV6-5 with TRBJ1-2; 10 nucleotides match TRBD1. The V segment lost 7 bases and the J segment 3 bases; nucleotides outside the gene matches: 8. CDR3 length: 15 amino acids. CDR1 MNHEY and CDR2 SVGAGI come from the germline V gene.

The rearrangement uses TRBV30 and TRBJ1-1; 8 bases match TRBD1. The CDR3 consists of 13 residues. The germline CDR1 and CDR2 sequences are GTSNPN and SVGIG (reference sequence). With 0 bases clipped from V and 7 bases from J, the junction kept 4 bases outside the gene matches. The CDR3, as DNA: TGTGCCTGGAGTGTGGTCGGACAGGGTGAAGCTTTCTTT. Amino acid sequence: CAWSVVGQGEAFF. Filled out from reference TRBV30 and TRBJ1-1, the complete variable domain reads SQTIHQWPATLVQPVGSPLSLECTVEGTSNPNLYWYRQAAGRGLQLLFYSVGIGQISSEVPQNLSASRPQDRQFILSSKKLLLSDSGFYLCAWSVVGQGEAFFGQGTRLTVV.

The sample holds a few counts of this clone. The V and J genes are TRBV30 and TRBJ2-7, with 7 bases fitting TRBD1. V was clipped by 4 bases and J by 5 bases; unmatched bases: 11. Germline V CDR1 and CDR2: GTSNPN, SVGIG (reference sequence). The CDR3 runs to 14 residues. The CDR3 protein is CAWNALTGLDEQYF. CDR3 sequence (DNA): TGTGCCTGGAATGCCCTGACAGGGTTGGACGAGCAGTACTTC.

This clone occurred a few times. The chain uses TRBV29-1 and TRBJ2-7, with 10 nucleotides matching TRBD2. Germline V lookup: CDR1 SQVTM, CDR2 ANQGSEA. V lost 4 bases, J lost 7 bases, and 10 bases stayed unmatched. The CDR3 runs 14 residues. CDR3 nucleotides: TGCAGCGTTGGAACCCTAGCGGGAGAGGGGGAGCAGTACTTC. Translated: CSVGTLAGEGEQYF.

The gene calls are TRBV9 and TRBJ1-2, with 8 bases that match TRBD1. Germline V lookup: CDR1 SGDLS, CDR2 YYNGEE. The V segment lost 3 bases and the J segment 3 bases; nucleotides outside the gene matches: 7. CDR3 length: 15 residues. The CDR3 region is CASSAGTGLHYGYTF. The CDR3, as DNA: TGTGCCAGCAGCGCCGGGACAGGATTACACTATGGCTACACCTTC. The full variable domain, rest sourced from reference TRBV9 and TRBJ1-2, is DSGVTQTPKHLITATGQRVTLRCSPRSGDLSVYWYQQSLDQGLQFLIQYYNGEERAKGNILERFSAQQFPDLHSELNLSSLELGDSALYFCASSAGTGLHYGYTFGSGTRLTVV.

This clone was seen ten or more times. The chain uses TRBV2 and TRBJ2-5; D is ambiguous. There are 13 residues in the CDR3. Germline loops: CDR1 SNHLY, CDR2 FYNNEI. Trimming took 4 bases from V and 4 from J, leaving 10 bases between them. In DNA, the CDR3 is TGTGCCAGCAGTGGGACGGCCGGAGAGACCCAGTACTTC. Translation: CASSGTAGETQYF.

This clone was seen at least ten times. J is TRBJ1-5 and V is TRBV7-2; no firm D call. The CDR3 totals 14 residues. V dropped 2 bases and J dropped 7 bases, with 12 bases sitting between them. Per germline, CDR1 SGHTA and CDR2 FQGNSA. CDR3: CASSLRDPGQPQHF. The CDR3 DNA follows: TGTGCCAGCAGCTTACGAGACCCCGGCCAGCCCCAGCATTTT. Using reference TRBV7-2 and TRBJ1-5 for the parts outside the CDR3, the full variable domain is GAGVSQSPSNKVTEKGKDVELRCDPISGHTALYWYRQSLGQGLEFLIYFQGNSAPDKSGLPSDRFSAERTGGSVSTLTIQRTQQEDSAVYLCASSLRDPGQPQHFGDGTRLSIL.

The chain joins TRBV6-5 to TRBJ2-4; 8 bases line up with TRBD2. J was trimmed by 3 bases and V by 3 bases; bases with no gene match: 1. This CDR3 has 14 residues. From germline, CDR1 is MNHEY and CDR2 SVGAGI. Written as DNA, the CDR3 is TGTGCCAGCAGTTATACTAGCGGCAAAAACATTCAGTACTTC. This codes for CASSYTSGKNIQYF.

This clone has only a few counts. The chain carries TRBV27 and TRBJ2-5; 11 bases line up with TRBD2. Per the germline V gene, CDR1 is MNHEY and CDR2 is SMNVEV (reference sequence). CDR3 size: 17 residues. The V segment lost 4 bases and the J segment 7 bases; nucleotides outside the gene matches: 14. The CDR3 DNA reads TGTGCCAGCAGTTCTATGGGGACTAGCGGATCTAGAGGGACCCAGTACTTC. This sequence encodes CASSSMGTSGSRGTQYF.

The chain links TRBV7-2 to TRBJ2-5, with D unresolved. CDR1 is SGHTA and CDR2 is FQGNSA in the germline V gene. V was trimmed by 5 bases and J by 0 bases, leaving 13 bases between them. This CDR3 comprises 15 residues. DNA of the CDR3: TGTGCCAGCAGCACCCGGATCGGATACCAAGAGACCCAGTACTTC. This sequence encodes CASSTRIGYQETQYF.

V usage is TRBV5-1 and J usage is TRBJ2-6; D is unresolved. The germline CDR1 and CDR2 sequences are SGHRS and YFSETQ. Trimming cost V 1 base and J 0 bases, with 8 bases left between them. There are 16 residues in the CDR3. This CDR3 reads CASSLSGTSGANVLTF. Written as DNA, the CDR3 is TGCGCCAGCAGCTTGTCAGGTACCTCTGGGGCCAACGTCCTGACTTTC.

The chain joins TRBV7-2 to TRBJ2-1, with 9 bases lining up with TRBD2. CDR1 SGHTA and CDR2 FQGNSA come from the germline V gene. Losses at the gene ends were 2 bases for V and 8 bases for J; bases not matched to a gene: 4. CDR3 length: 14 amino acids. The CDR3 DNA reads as TGTGCCAGCAGCTTAAACCTAGCGGGACATGAGCAGTTCTTC. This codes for CASSLNLAGHEQFF.

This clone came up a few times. CDR3 nucleotides: TGTGCCTGGAGTATCAGTTCTGGGGCCAACGTCCTGACTTTC. Its protein is CAWSISSGANVLTF. The V and J genes are TRBV30 and TRBJ2-6, with unresolved D. Deletions cut 2 bases from V and 1 base from J, with 6 bases between. This CDR3 spans 14 amino acids. Germline CDR1 and CDR2: GTSNPN and SVGIG (reference sequence).

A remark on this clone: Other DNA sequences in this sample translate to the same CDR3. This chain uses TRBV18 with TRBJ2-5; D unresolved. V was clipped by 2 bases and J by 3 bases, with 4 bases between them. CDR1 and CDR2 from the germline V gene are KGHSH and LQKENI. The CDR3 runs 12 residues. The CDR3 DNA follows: TGTGCCAGCTCACCAGGGAAAGAGACCCAGTACTTC. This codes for CASSPGKETQYF.

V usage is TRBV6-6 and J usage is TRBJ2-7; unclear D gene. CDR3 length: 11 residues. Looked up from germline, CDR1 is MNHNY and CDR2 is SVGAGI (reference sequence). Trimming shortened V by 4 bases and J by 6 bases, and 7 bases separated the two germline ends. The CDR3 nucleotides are TGTGCCAGCAGTTGGGTGGGCGAGCAGTACTTC. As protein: CASSWVGEQYF.

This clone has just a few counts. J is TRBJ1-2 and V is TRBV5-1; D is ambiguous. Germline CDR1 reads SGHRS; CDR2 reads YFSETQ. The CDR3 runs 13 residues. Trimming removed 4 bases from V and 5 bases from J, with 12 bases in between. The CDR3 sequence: CASSDDGSYGYTF. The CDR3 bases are TGCGCCAGCAGCGACGACGGTTCTTATGGCTACACCTTC. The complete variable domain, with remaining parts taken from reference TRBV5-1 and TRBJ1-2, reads KAGVTQTPRYLIKTRGQQVTLSCSPISGHRSVSWYQQTPGQGLQFLFEYFSETQRNKGNFPGRFSGRQFSNSRSEMNVSTLELGDSALYLCASSDDGSYGYTFGSGTRLTVV.

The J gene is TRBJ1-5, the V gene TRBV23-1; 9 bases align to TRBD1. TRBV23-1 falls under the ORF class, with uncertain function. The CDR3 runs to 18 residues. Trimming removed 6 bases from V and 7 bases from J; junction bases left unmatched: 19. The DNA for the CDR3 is TGCGCCAGCAGCCAAAGGGGCGGGTTTGACAGGGGGTCCCAGCCCCAGCATTTT. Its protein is CASSQRGGFDRGSQPQHF.

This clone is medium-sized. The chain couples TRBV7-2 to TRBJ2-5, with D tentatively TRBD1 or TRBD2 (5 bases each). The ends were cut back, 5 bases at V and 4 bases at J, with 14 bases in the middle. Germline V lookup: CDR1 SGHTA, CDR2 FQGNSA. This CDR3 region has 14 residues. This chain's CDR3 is CASSLPGRVETQYF. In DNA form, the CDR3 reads TGTGCCAGCAGCCTACCGGGGCGCGTAGAGACCCAGTACTTC.

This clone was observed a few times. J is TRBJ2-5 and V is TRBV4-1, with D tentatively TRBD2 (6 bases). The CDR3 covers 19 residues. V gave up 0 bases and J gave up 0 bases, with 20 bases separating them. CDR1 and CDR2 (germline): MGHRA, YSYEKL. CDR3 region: CASSQDPGLLGTYQETQYF. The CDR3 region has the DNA TGCGCCAGCAGCCAAGACCCCGGCCTGTTAGGGACTTACCAAGAGACCCAGTACTTC.

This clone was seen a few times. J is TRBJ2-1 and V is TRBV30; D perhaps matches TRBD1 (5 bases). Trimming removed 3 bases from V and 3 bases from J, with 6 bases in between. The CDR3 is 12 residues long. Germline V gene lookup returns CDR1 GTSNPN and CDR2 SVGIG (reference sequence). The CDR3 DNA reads TGTGCCTGGAGAGACAGCTACAATGAGCAGTTCTTC. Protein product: CAWRDSYNEQFF.